What follows is one T cell receptor beta chain and its context. Its target antigen remains unknown. There are no base qualities to consult, and no much larger clone falls within one base. RNA was extracted using the RNeasy kit, and roughly 0.5 to 1 microgram was reverse transcribed with random hexamers. The immunoSEQ multiplex PCR assay, which covers 54 Vbeta and 13 Jbeta segments, was used to amplify TCR beta CDR3 regions. PCR amplification bias was corrected using a synthetic template baseline for primer optimization and computational correction. The paper's data handling went like this. Reads were annotated to V, D and J genes per IMGT and analyzed with immunoSEQ Analyzer, keeping only productive sequences. Clonality was computed as one minus Shannon entropy normalized by log2 of the number of productive unique sequences. Public and private clones were assessed among the 100 most prevalent clones of each patient and control. Susac-specific clones were defined as absent from healthy and MS cohorts, 850 to 1,300 published viral clones and other ImmuneACCESS disease sequences. TCRdb itself trimmed the public reads at Q25 with fastp, ran MiXCR and retained productive beta chains. Each record represents a unique CDR3 protein, reported with the most common genes and DNA among its rows. The V and J calls and clone size come from TCRdb's table, not from the authors' own analysis. For this sample the table gives 100,000 to 150,000 distinct CDR3 sequences, of which about 93% were detected only once. The top ten clones comprise approximately 0.2% of the sample.

The data originate from a study of CD8 T cells in Susac syndrome (dated by TCRdb to the late 2010s). General notes on the study: Of the Susac syndrome patients who were sequenced, eight or nine were in clinical remission while about six had clinically active disease. The clonality of the CD8+ T cell repertoire was compared across more than 9 healthy donors, roughly 14 Susac syndrome patients and 15 multiple sclerosis patients. At blood withdrawal, Susac syndrome patients were either therapy-naive, taking corticosteroids (in some cases with IVIg as well), or taking IVIg alone. The study used repertoire sequencing to test whether antigen drove CD8+ T cell activation and differentiation in Susac syndrome. Study-wide findings and limitations: Sixteen Susac-specific public clones were identified in the total CD8+ repertoire, and a few Susac-specific public clones were identified in the CD8+ TEMRA repertoire. Clonal expansion was seen in Susac syndrome CD8+ repertoires, peaking in CD8+ TEMRA cells and being greater in clinically active patients than in remitting ones. The number of individuals in the TCR sequencing and HLA analysis was recognized as being relatively small.

Peripheral blood CD8+ and CD4+ T cells from healthy donors, Susac syndrome patients and multiple sclerosis patients were profiled by high-throughput TCR beta sequencing. Recently defined diagnostic criteria for definite or probable disease were met by the Susac syndrome patients. Bulk CD8+ and CD4+ T cells were purified by magnetic negative isolation, whereas CD8+ TEMRA cells were enriched by FACS. Blood was drawn into EDTA tubes, processed within 24 hours, and PBMCs were isolated by density gradient centrifugation. PBMCs intended for TCR sequencing were cryopreserved in liquid nitrogen and were subsequently thawed in a 37 degrees C water bath. The sorted or isolated CD4+, CD8+ and CD8+ TEMRA cells had a purity of 90% or higher. The CDR1 and CDR2 encoded by the germline V gene (reference sequence) are LGHDT and YNNKEL. The CDR3 goes from the cysteine to the phenylalanine over 14 residues. Solely the CDR3 DNA is kept, with 42 bases framed from the first base. The junction carries 7 bases between V and J, which are trimmed by 1 base and 1 base respectively.

The V gene is TRBV3-1 and the J gene is TRBJ1-2; no D gene call is confident. The sample taken for sequencing was CD8+ T cells from PBMCs. The clonotype comes from a human donor with Susac syndrome. The CDR3 amino acid sequence is: CASSQAGINYGYTF. The nucleotide sequence reads as follows: TGTGCCAGCAGCCAAGCCGGGATTAACTATGGCTACACCTTC.